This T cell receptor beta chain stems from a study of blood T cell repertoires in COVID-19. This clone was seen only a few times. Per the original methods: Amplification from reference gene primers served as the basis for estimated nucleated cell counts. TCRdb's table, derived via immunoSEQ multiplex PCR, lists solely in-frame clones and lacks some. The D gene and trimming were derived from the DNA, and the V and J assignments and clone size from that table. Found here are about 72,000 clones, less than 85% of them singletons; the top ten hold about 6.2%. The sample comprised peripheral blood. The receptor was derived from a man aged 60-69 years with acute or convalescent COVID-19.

In DNA, the CDR3 is TGTGCCAGCAGCAAATTTAGTACGCAGTATTTT. Protein sequence: CASSKFSTQYF. The genes are TRBV6-5 and TRBJ2-3; D not certain. Trimming took 6 bases from V and 8 from J, leaving 9 bases between them. CDR3 size: 11 residues. Germline loops: CDR1 MNHEY, CDR2 SVGAGI.